This entry lists 15 T cell receptor beta chains sequenced from one sample in a study of STAT5B mutations in CD4+ large granular lymphocyte leukemia. The repertoire was sequenced with immunoSEQ multiplex PCR; TCRdb's copy has only in-frame clones and lacks some. The table shows some 5,700 clones, with roughly 80% occurring only once. The sequencing input was PBMCs. These receptors were taken from an elderly man with CD4+ T-cell large granular lymphocyte leukemia.

This clone was counted a few times. This chain connects TRBV28 to TRBJ2-7; D remains unclear. The CDR3 runs to 14 residues. The germline V gene has CDR1 MDHEN and CDR2 SYDVKM. Trimming shortened V by 5 bases and J by 2 bases, and 13 bases separated the two germline ends. The CDR3 loop reads CASSPAPPAYEQYF. The CDR3 DNA follows: TGTGCCAGCAGTCCCGCCCCCCCAGCCTACGAGCAGTACTTC.

This chain uses TRBV9 with TRBJ2-7; TRBD1 matches 7 bases. The germline V gene encodes CDR1 SGDLS and CDR2 YYNGEE. The CDR3 is 15 amino acids. Trimming took 0 bases from V and 4 from J; bases not matched to a gene: 7. CDR3 sequence reads: CASSVGDRVGYEQYF. CDR3 in DNA: TGTGCCAGCAGCGTAGGAGACAGGGTGGGTTACGAGCAGTACTTC.

CDR3 protein: CASSFNRGHEQYF. The CDR3 DNA reads as TGTGCCAGCAGTTTTAACAGGGGCCACGAGCAGTACTTC. The V call is TRBV27, the J call TRBJ2-7, with 7 bases lining up with TRBD1. CDR1 and CDR2 (germline): MNHEY, SMNVEV (reference sequence). This CDR3 contains 13 residues. V gave up 3 bases and J gave up 5 bases; unmatched junction bases: 4.

The table lists this clone with a few counts. The rearrangement joins TRBV6-6 to TRBJ2-7; 7 bases match TRBD2. CDR1 and CDR2 from the germline V gene are MNHNY and SVGAGI (reference sequence). With V trimmed by 7 bases and J by 1 base, 13 bases remained unmatched. CDR3 length: 16 residues. In nucleotides, the CDR3 is TGTGCCAGCATGGCGCGGGAGCGAGAAGGTTCCTACGAGCAGTACTTC. This gives the protein CASMAREREGSYEQYF.

This clone was observed a few times. This chain joins TRBV21-1 and TRBJ1-5. TRBV21-1 is reported as a pseudogene. The CDR3 is made up of 15 amino acids. This CDR3 reads CASSSPGSWRSAQHF. CDR3 DNA sequence: TGTGCCAGCAGCTCCCCGGGATCATGGAGATCAGCCCAGCATTTT.

The rearrangement joins TRBV5-1 to TRBJ2-7; possibly TRBD1 for D (6 bases). The germline V and J ends were trimmed by 1 base and 6 bases, with 11 bases remaining between them. This CDR3 has 13 residues. Germline-derived CDR1 and CDR2 are SGHRS and YFSETQ. CDR3 region: CASSLWGQAEQYF. DNA for the CDR3: TGCGCCAGCAGCTTGTGGGGGCAGGCCGAGCAGTACTTC.

The chain recombines TRBV27 with TRBJ1-5; 9 nucleotides match TRBD1. The CDR3 has 14 amino acids. Germline CDR1 reads MNHEY; CDR2 reads SMNVEV (reference sequence). The V gene end was trimmed by 5 bases and the J gene end by 4 bases; junction bases not matched to a gene: 3. The DNA for the CDR3 is TGTGCCAGCAGTGCACAGGGGGCGAATCAGCCCCAGCATTTT. The encoded protein is CASSAQGANQPQHF.

A note on this clone: The junction and the germline gene differ at one end; a read error may be behind it. The identical CDR3 is also encoded by other nucleotide sequences in the sample. V usage is TRBV10-2 and J usage is TRBJ2-7; TRBD2 is a possible D gene (6 bases). CDR1 is WSHSY, CDR2 SAAADI, per germline. This CDR3 is built from 14 residues. Written as DNA, the CDR3 is TGCGCCAGCACTAGGGACTTGAGCTCCTACGAACAGTACTTC. Encoded protein: CASTRDLSSYEQYF.

This sequence joins TRBV6-6 and TRBJ2-5; D assignment may be TRBD1 or TRBD2 (5 bases each). The V end was cut by 0 bases, the J end by 5 bases, with 16 bases between. CDR1 is MNHNY and CDR2 is SVGAGI in the germline V gene (reference sequence). This CDR3 comprises 16 residues. The CDR3 reads CASSYSAGPPGETQYF. The CDR3 bases are TGTGCCAGCAGTTACTCGGCAGGGCCTCCGGGGGAGACCCAGTACTTC.

The CDR3 is CASSAGTGGGTDTQYF. In nucleotides, the CDR3 is TGTGCCAGCAGTGCCGGGACAGGGGGCGGAACAGATACGCAGTATTTT. The rearrangement links TRBV2 to TRBJ2-3; 12 bases are a match to TRBD1. The germline V gene encodes CDR1 SNHLY and CDR2 FYNNEI. The J segment lost 3 bases and the V segment lost 4 bases, leaving 5 bases of the junction unmatched. There are 16 residues in the CDR3.

V gene TRBV9 combines with J gene TRBJ2-3; 7 nucleotides align to TRBD2. The V and J ends lost 0 bases and 0 bases, in that order; junction bases with no gene match: 4. The germline V gene has CDR1 SGDLS and CDR2 YYNGEE. The CDR3 extends over 16 amino acids. The CDR3 reads CASSVAGGRSTDTQYF. CDR3 in DNA: TGTGCCAGCAGCGTAGCGGGCGGGAGAAGCACAGATACGCAGTATTTT.

The J gene is TRBJ2-2, the V gene TRBV6-5; D is unresolved. The CDR3 spans 13 residues. Deletions cut 0 bases from V and 9 bases from J, with 8 bases between. The V gene's germline CDR1 is MNHEY and CDR2 SVGAGI. CDR3 sequence: CASSYSRSRELFF. CDR3 nucleotide sequence: TGTGCCAGCAGTTACTCACGGTCCAGGGAGCTGTTTTTT.

This clone has more than one count but fewer than ten. The chain uses TRBV28 and TRBJ2-1; D is possibly TRBD1 or TRBD2 (5 bases each). The V gene lost 2 bases and the J gene lost 7 bases, with 18 bases spanning the gap. The CDR3 has 16 amino acids. Germline CDR1 is MDHEN and CDR2 is SYDVKM. The CDR3 protein is CASSLVSRGEWNEQFF. The CDR3, as DNA: TGTGCCAGCAGTTTAGTAAGTCGAGGGGAGTGGAATGAGCAGTTCTTC.

A single count supports this clone. The chain joins TRBV13 to TRBJ2-1; 8 bases fit TRBD2. Germline V gene data show CDR1 as PRHDT and CDR2 as FYEKMQ (reference sequence). V was pared by 2 bases and J by 0 bases, with 9 bases of the junction left unmatched. The CDR3 covers 18 residues. The CDR3 spells CASSLTSGPLSSYNEQFF. Here the CDR3 DNA reads TGTGCCAGCAGCTTAACTAGCGGACCTTTAAGCTCCTACAATGAGCAGTTCTTC.

The V call is TRBV4-1, the J call TRBJ2-7; the D gene could be TRBD1 or TRBD2 (5 bases each). In germline, CDR1 is MGHRA, CDR2 YSYEKL. This CDR3 is 14 amino acids long. The V and J ends lost 1 base and 5 bases respectively, with 12 bases between them. The CDR3 DNA reads TGCGCCAGCAGCCAAGGGGACCCGTGGGACGAGCAGTACTTC. It codes for CASSQGDPWDEQYF.